This T cell receptor (beta chain) was documented in a study of T cells after yellow fever vaccination. This clonotype was seen more than once but under ten times. This CDR3 has 17 residues. TCRdb called the 5' RACE reads again in MiXCR, with one record for every CDR3 protein. The sample lists 150,000 to 200,000 distinct CDR3 sequences; 9.5% to 11% were seen once. The rearrangement links TRBV3-2 to TRBJ2-5; TRBD1, as called in the table, went unchecked against the DNA. TRBV3-2 is a recognized pseudogene. The origin of this receptor is a young man who received the YFV17D yellow fever vaccine. The source was CD8+ T cells sorted from PBMCs, collected 15 days after the yellow fever booster vaccination. CDR3 amino acids: CASSPDSRDRPQETQYF. CDR3 nucleotide sequence: TGTGCCAGCAGCCCAGATTCCCGGGACAGGCCCCAAGAGACCCAGTACTTC.